These 17 T cell receptor beta chains were sequenced from one sample in a study of T-cell reconstitution after alpha-beta-depleted transplantation in children. Unique molecular identifiers were built into the TCRbeta library. MiXCR was run by TCRdb on the PCR reads, yielding one entry per CDR3 protein. The table lists roughly 100,000 distinct CDR3 sequences, about 6% of them singletons. The source was PBMCs, mostly from graft donor cells, collected 60 days after TCRalphabeta/CD19-depleted stem cell transplant. The receptors here all came from a female patient aged 2 to 10 who had a stem cell transplant for Fanconi anemia, so the T cells may come from the graft donor.

This clonotype was detected ten times or more. CDR3 region: CASSSRLVGQPQHF. The DNA of the CDR3 is TGTGCCAGCAGCTCCCGGCTAGTAGGGCAGCCCCAGCATTTT. The J gene is TRBJ1-5, the V gene TRBV28; D gene ambiguous. This CDR3 comprises 14 residues. V was clipped by 6 bases and J by 7 bases, with 16 bases between them. In germline, CDR1 is MDHEN, CDR2 SYDVKM.

Many counts were recorded for this clonotype. V gene TRBV6-2 or TRBV6-3 combines with J gene TRBJ2-5; D call uncertain. CDR3 length: 16 amino acids. The V gene's germline CDR1 is MNHEY and CDR2 SVGEGT. The V end lost 0 bases, the J end lost 5 bases, and 16 bases lay between the germline ends. CDR3 bases: TGTGCCAGCAGTTACTCGATCGGGCTGGGAAGGGAGACCCAGTACTTC. It translates to CASSYSIGLGRETQYF.

This clonotype came up many times. The chain employs TRBV28 and TRBJ2-7; D could derive from TRBD1 or TRBD2 (5 bases each). The CDR3 has 15 amino acids. Germline loops: CDR1 MDHEN, CDR2 SYDVKM. Between the trimmed V and J ends, which lost 10 bases and 7 bases, there was a span of 26 bases. The CDR3 nucleotides are TGTGCCACAGATCTCAGGGAGCCCAACGCTCGGGAGCAGTACTTC. Translated, it gives CATDLREPNAREQYF.

This clonotype has just a few counts. This rearrangement joins TRBV4-1 to TRBJ1-6; 7 bases align to TRBD1. V gave up 4 bases and J gave up 14 bases; unmatched junction bases: 11. CDR1 and CDR2 (germline): MGHRA, YSYEKL. The CDR3 is 14 residues long. CDR3: CASSPTTGYRALHF. The DNA of the CDR3 is TGCGCCAGCAGCCCCACGACAGGGTATAGGGCCCTCCACTTT.

This clonotype was recorded many times. This chain uses TRBV20-1 with TRBJ2-6; D call uncertain. The CDR3 contains 16 residues. The germline V gene has CDR1 DFQATT and CDR2 SNEGSKA (reference sequence). V lost 3 bases and J 0 bases, leaving 12 bases between the germline ends. The CDR3 is CSASPTRPSGANVLTF. Here the CDR3 DNA reads TGCAGTGCTAGCCCGACTCGCCCCTCTGGGGCCAACGTCCTGACTTTC.

DNA of the CDR3: TGCGCCAGCAGCCCGGCCCTCGAAGCGGCCGCGCAGTACTTC. Protein product: CASSPALEAAAQYF. The chain is built from TRBV5-1 and TRBJ2-7, with a tentative D call TRBD2 (5 bases). Germline CDR1 and CDR2: SGHRS and YFSETQ. The CDR3 sequence is 14 residues long. Trimming cost V 4 bases and J 9 bases, with 20 bases left between them.

The rearrangement links TRBV28 to TRBJ2-5; D unresolved. CDR1 and CDR2 from the germline V gene are MDHEN and SYDVKM. Trimming took 3 bases from V and 1 from J, leaving 15 bases between them. This CDR3 has 16 amino acids. Written as DNA, the CDR3 is TGTGCCAGCAGTTTCCCTCCTTTTAACCGCCAAGAGACCCAGTACTTC. Translation gives CASSFPPFNRQETQYF.

Many counts were recorded for this clonotype. This chain joins TRBV2 and TRBJ2-1, with 9 bases identical to TRBD2. The V gene's germline CDR1 is SNHLY and CDR2 FYNNEI. The CDR3 runs 18 residues. J was trimmed by 1 base and V by 4 bases; bases with no gene match: 11. The CDR3 sequence is CASSAISLLAGSYNEQFF. In DNA form, the CDR3 reads TGTGCCAGCAGTGCTATATCACTTCTAGCGGGGTCCTACAATGAGCAGTTCTTC.

This clonotype has just a few counts. This CDR3 reads CASSLTGAAHHEQYF. The DNA of the CDR3 is TGTGCCAGCAGTTTAACGGGCGCCGCCCACCACGAGCAGTACTTC. This rearrangement joins TRBV12-3 or TRBV12-4 to TRBJ2-7; D not certain. Trimming took off 2 bases at V and 5 bases at J, with 16 bases between the two ends. The CDR3 totals 15 residues.

The V gene is TRBV6-5, the J gene TRBJ2-7, with 9 positions matching TRBD2. In germline, CDR1 is MNHEY, CDR2 SVGAGI. The CDR3 runs 13 residues. The junction had 2 bases not matched to a gene; V was cut back by 8 bases and J by 0 bases. CDR3 sequence: CASRGRGSYEQYF. Written as DNA, the CDR3 is TGTGCCAGCCGCGGGAGGGGCTCCTACGAGCAGTACTTC.

This clonotype was recorded at least ten times. The chain is built from TRBV4-2 and TRBJ2-1, with D possibly being TRBD2 (7 bases). CDR3 length equals 16 residues. Per germline, CDR1 LGHNA and CDR2 YNFKEQ. V was clipped by 6 bases and J by 7 bases, with 22 bases between them. The CDR3 is CASRHGDRGARNEQFF. The CDR3 DNA sequence: TGTGCCAGCAGGCACGGCGATCGGGGGGCGCGGAATGAGCAGTTCTTC.

The sample holds many counts of this clonotype. The rearrangement uses TRBV4-1 and TRBJ1-2; 10 bases are a match to TRBD1. The CDR3 has 16 amino acids. The junction had 9 bases not matched to a gene; V was cut back by 1 base and J by 7 bases. CDR1 and CDR2 (germline): MGHRA, YSYEKL. This CDR3 is CASSQVGTGESGGYTF. The CDR3 DNA reads TGCGCCAGCAGCCAAGTGGGGACAGGGGAAAGTGGTGGCTACACCTTC.

This rearrangement joins TRBV20-1 to TRBJ2-7; tentatively, D is TRBD1 (7 bases). The ends were cut back, 6 bases at V and 2 bases at J, with 17 bases in the middle. CDR3 size: 14 residues. Germline CDR1 is DFQATT and CDR2 is SNEGSKA (reference sequence). The CDR3 DNA is TGCAGTGCACAGACAGGGAGGTTCCCCTACGAGCAGTACTTC. Protein: CSAQTGRFPYEQYF.

The rearrangement uses TRBV20-1 and TRBJ1-2; 8 bases match TRBD1. CDR3 length equals 13 residues. Trimming at V came to 6 bases and at J to 4 bases, leaving 7 bases not matched to a gene. CDR1 and CDR2 from the germline V gene are DFQATT and SNEGSKA (reference sequence). DNA of the CDR3: TGCAGTGCCAAACAGGGGGGAGGCTATGGCTACACCTTC. It encodes CSAKQGGGYGYTF.

This clonotype was recorded many times. This chain links TRBV3-1 with TRBJ1-6, with D hard to call. The CDR3 contains 13 residues. Germline CDR1 reads LGHDT; CDR2 reads YNNKEL (reference sequence). Trimming cost V 5 bases and J 7 bases, with 9 bases left between them. CDR3 sequence (DNA): TGTGCCAGCAGCTACCGTTCCAATTCACCCCTCCACTTT. Residues: CASSYRSNSPLHF.

The table lists this clonotype with many counts. The chain has TRBV6-5 and TRBJ1-5; TRBD1 might be the D (5 bases). CDR1 is MNHEY and CDR2 is SVGAGI in the germline V gene. The CDR3 spans 13 residues. Trimming pared 0 bases from V and 11 bases from J, leaving 11 bases between. CDR3 coding DNA: TGTGCCAGCAGTTACTCTGAGGGGCAGGCCCAGCATTTT. The encoded protein is CASSYSEGQAQHF.

In this sample, this clonotype turned up many times. The J gene is TRBJ1-2, the V gene TRBV12-3 or TRBV12-4; 7 bases fit TRBD1. The CDR3 covers 16 residues. V shed 6 bases, J shed 4 bases, and the junction held 14 bases outside the gene matches. The CDR3: CASSLGLTGIVYGYTF. As DNA, the CDR3 is TGTGCCAGCAGCCTGGGGTTGACAGGGATAGTCTATGGCTACACCTTC.